A selection of T cell receptor beta chains follows, all from one sample in a study of shared clonotypes between healthy human individuals. Measured with immunoSEQ multiplex PCR; TCRdb has only the in-frame clones, and not every one. In the table there are under 600,000 clones, more than 95% of which are singletons. Material for sequencing was naive CD8+ T cells sorted from blood. The receptors were sampled from a man aged 25 to 40 in good health. CDR3s include the opening cysteine and the closing phenylalanine or tryptophan. The D gene is left open where the match is weak. Clone size is shown for a subset of rows, as once, few, many or a class of expanded clone.

d_gene: .
v_gene: TRBV15
j_gene: TRBJ2-7
abundance: .
len: 14
CDR3aa: CATRGTGSSYEQYF
CDR3nt: TGTGCCACCAGGGGGACTGGGAGCTCCTACGAGCAGTACTTC

d_gene: .
v_gene: TRBV2
j_gene: TRBJ2-7
abundance: .
len: 14
CDR3aa: CASSGRVEFYEQYF
CDR3nt: TGTGCCAGCAGCGGGAGAGTCGAGTTCTACGAGCAGTACTTC

d_gene: TRBD2
v_gene: TRBV19
j_gene: TRBJ2-3
abundance: .
len: 14
CDR3aa: CASSWAGAGDTQYF
CDR3nt: TGTGCCAGTAGTTGGGCGGGAGCGGGAGATACGCAGTATTTT

d_gene: .
v_gene: TRBV7-9
j_gene: TRBJ2-7
abundance: .
len: 17
CDR3aa: CASSSSTTGISSYEQYF
CDR3nt: TGTGCCAGCAGCTCGTCAACTACAGGGATCAGCTCCTACGAGCAGTACTTC

d_gene: .
v_gene: TRBV5-1
j_gene: TRBJ2-3
abundance: .
len: 16
CDR3aa: CASSLKVGGNTDTQYF
CDR3nt: TGCGCCAGCAGCTTGAAAGTAGGGGGAAACACAGATACGCAGTATTTT

d_gene: .
v_gene: TRBV28
j_gene: TRBJ2-1
abundance: .
len: 15
CDR3aa: CASSFATRAPNEQFF
CDR3nt: TGTGCCAGCAGTTTTGCTACTAGGGCCCCCAATGAGCAGTTCTTC

d_gene: TRBD2
v_gene: TRBV6-5
j_gene: TRBJ2-1
abundance: .
len: 16
CDR3aa: CASSYLEAGGGNEQFF
CDR3nt: TGTGCCAGCAGTTACCTCGAAGCGGGAGGAGGTAATGAGCAGTTCTTC

d_gene: .
v_gene: TRBV10-3
j_gene: TRBJ1-4
abundance: .
len: 14
CDR3aa: CAISVDRPNEKLFF
CDR3nt: TGTGCCATCAGTGTTGATCGGCCGAATGAAAAACTGTTTTTT

d_gene: .
v_gene: TRBV7-8
j_gene: TRBJ1-1
abundance: .
len: 13
CDR3aa: CASSSPGNTEAFF
CDR3nt: TGTGCCAGCAGCTCTCCCGGGAACACTGAAGCTTTCTTT

d_gene: TRBD1
v_gene: TRBV14
j_gene: TRBJ2-7
abundance: .
len: 15
CDR3aa: CASSQVGTGGYEQYF
CDR3nt: TGTGCCAGCAGCCAAGTGGGGACAGGGGGCTACGAGCAGTACTTC

d_gene: .
v_gene: TRBV15
j_gene: TRBJ1-1
abundance: .
len: 16
CDR3aa: CATSRDRRNMNTEAFF
CDR3nt: TGTGCCACCAGCAGAGATCGCAGAAACATGAACACTGAAGCTTTCTTT

d_gene: .
v_gene: TRBV9
j_gene: TRBJ2-3
abundance: .
len: 13
CDR3aa: CASSVTGTDTQYF
CDR3nt: TGTGCCAGCAGCGTGACGGGCACAGATACGCAGTATTTT

d_gene: .
v_gene: TRBV4-3
j_gene: TRBJ2-7
abundance: .
len: 13
CDR3aa: CASSQDGVNEQYF
CDR3nt: TGCGCCAGCAGCCAAGATGGTGTAAACGAGCAGTACTTC

d_gene: .
v_gene: TRBV11-2
j_gene: TRBJ2-2
abundance: .
len: 14
CDR3aa: CASSSTGYTGELFF
CDR3nt: TGTGCCAGCAGCTCAACCGGGTATACCGGGGAGCTGTTTTTT

d_gene: .
v_gene: TRBV7-2
j_gene: TRBJ1-5
abundance: .
len: 16
CDR3aa: CASSIQSTGGNQPQHF
CDR3nt: TGTGCCAGCAGCATCCAATCGACAGGAGGCAATCAGCCCCAGCATTTT

d_gene: .
v_gene: TRBV7-9
j_gene: TRBJ2-1
abundance: .
len: 14
CDR3aa: CASSLGHGYNEQFF
CDR3nt: TGTGCCAGCAGCTTAGGTCACGGATACAATGAGCAGTTCTTC

d_gene: TRBD1
v_gene: TRBV6-1
j_gene: TRBJ1-1
abundance: .
len: 20
CDR3aa: CASSEIFAGTGGDLNTEAFF
CDR3nt: TGTGCCAGCAGTGAGATCTTCGCCGGGACAGGGGGCGATTTGAACACTGAAGCTTTCTTT

d_gene: .
v_gene: TRBV6-5
j_gene: TRBJ1-5
abundance: once
len: 13
CDR3aa: CASSYDSGQPQHF
CDR3nt: TGTGCCAGCAGTTATGACTCGGGTCAGCCCCAGCATTTT

d_gene: .
v_gene: TRBV2
j_gene: TRBJ2-1
abundance: .
len: 11
CDR3aa: CASSAEDEQFF
CDR3nt: TGTGCCAGCAGTGCCGAGGATGAGCAGTTCTTC

d_gene: .
v_gene: TRBV5-1
j_gene: TRBJ1-4
abundance: .
len: 14
CDR3aa: CASSSLVGGEKLFF
CDR3nt: TGCGCCAGCAGCTCCCTGGTGGGAGGGGAAAAACTGTTTTTT

d_gene: .
v_gene: TRBV12-2
j_gene: TRBJ2-1
abundance: .
len: 14
CDR3aa: CASHLTTPSNEQFF
CDR3nt: TGTGCAAGTCACCTAACAACTCCCTCCAATGAGCAGTTCTTC

d_gene: .
v_gene: TRBV2
j_gene: TRBJ2-1
abundance: .
len: 14
CDR3aa: CASSVTEVYNEQFF
CDR3nt: TGTGCCAGCAGTGTCACGGAGGTATACAATGAGCAGTTCTTC

d_gene: .
v_gene: TRBV5-1
j_gene: TRBJ2-7
abundance: .
len: 13
CDR3aa: CASRPEGVYEQYF
CDR3nt: TGCGCCAGCAGACCCGAAGGGGTCTACGAGCAGTACTTC

d_gene: .
v_gene: TRBV28
j_gene: TRBJ1-2
abundance: .
len: 14
CDR3aa: CASSLRGGDYGYTF
CDR3nt: TGTGCCAGCAGTTTACGGGGGGGCGACTATGGCTACACCTTC

d_gene: .
v_gene: TRBV4-1
j_gene: TRBJ2-2
abundance: .
len: 15
CDR3aa: CASSQTSSLTGELFF
CDR3nt: TGCGCCAGCAGCCAAACTAGCTCCCTCACCGGGGAGCTGTTTTTT

d_gene: .
v_gene: TRBV6-6
j_gene: TRBJ2-1
abundance: .
len: 15
CDR3aa: CASSYSQGSYNEQFF
CDR3nt: TGTGCCAGCAGTTACAGCCAGGGCTCCTACAATGAGCAGTTCTTC

d_gene: .
v_gene: TRBV9
j_gene: TRBJ2-7
abundance: .
len: 13
CDR3aa: CASSVDDLGQQYF
CDR3nt: TGTGCCAGCAGCGTAGATGACCTAGGCCAGCAGTACTTC

d_gene: .
v_gene: TRBV28
j_gene: TRBJ2-7
abundance: once
len: 12
CDR3aa: CASSSLDYEQYF
CDR3nt: TGTGCCAGCAGTTCTTTAGACTACGAGCAGTACTTC

d_gene: TRBD2
v_gene: TRBV9
j_gene: TRBJ2-1
abundance: .
len: 15
CDR3aa: CASSATSGDYNEQFF
CDR3nt: TGTGCCAGCAGCGCGACTAGCGGGGATTACAATGAGCAGTTCTTC

d_gene: .
v_gene: TRBV7-7
j_gene: TRBJ2-7
abundance: .
len: 13
CDR3aa: CASSSGQGDEQYF
CDR3nt: TGTGCCAGCAGCTCGGGGCAGGGAGACGAGCAGTACTTC

d_gene: .
v_gene: TRBV4-1
j_gene: TRBJ2-7
abundance: .
len: 14
CDR3aa: CASSQARLAYEQYF
CDR3nt: TGCGCCAGCAGCCAAGCCCGACTAGCCTACGAGCAGTACTTC

d_gene: .
v_gene: TRBV7-2
j_gene: TRBJ2-7
abundance: .
len: 14
CDR3aa: CASSLHQGANEQYF
CDR3nt: TGTGCCAGCAGCTTACATCAGGGCGCTAACGAGCAGTACTTC

d_gene: TRBD2
v_gene: TRBV4-2
j_gene: TRBJ2-2
abundance: once
len: 18
CDR3aa: CASSQDLSREGYTGELFF
CDR3nt: TGTGCCAGCAGCCAAGATTTGTCGCGGGAGGGGTACACCGGGGAGCTGTTTTTT

d_gene: TRBD1
v_gene: TRBV6-5
j_gene: TRBJ1-1
abundance: .
len: 14
CDR3aa: CASSYEGQGTEAFF
CDR3nt: TGTGCCAGCAGTTACGAGGGACAGGGGACTGAAGCTTTCTTT

d_gene: TRBD1
v_gene: TRBV5-1
j_gene: TRBJ2-1
abundance: .
len: 15
CDR3aa: CASSYGQGENNEQFF
CDR3nt: TGCGCCAGCAGCTACGGACAGGGAGAAAACAATGAGCAGTTCTTC

d_gene: .
v_gene: TRBV7-6
j_gene: TRBJ2-7
abundance: .
len: 14
CDR3aa: CASSSRGANYEQYF
CDR3nt: TGTGCCAGCAGCTCAAGGGGGGCAAACTACGAGCAGTACTTC

d_gene: .
v_gene: TRBV30
j_gene: TRBJ2-7
abundance: .
len: 14
CDR3aa: CAWNPTGRGYEQYF
CDR3nt: TGTGCCTGGAACCCAACGGGCAGGGGCTACGAGCAGTACTTC

d_gene: .
v_gene: TRBV7-2
j_gene: TRBJ2-3
abundance: .
len: 16
CDR3aa: CASSLGLTGSTDTQYF
CDR3nt: TGTGCCAGCAGCTTAGGCTTGACGGGTAGCACAGATACGCAGTATTTT

d_gene: .
v_gene: TRBV7-2
j_gene: TRBJ2-5
abundance: .
len: 13
CDR3aa: CASSWGSSNTQYF
CDR3nt: TGTGCCAGCAGCTGGGGCAGTTCGAACACCCAGTACTTC

d_gene: .
v_gene: TRBV14
j_gene: TRBJ1-2
abundance: once
len: 14
CDR3aa: CASSEGGPNYGYTF
CDR3nt: TGTGCCAGCAGCGAGGGAGGGCCTAACTATGGCTACACCTTC

d_gene: .
v_gene: TRBV13
j_gene: TRBJ2-2
abundance: .
len: 14
CDR3aa: CASSSRSYTGELFF
CDR3nt: TGTGCCAGCAGCTCCCGATCGTACACCGGGGAGCTGTTTTTT

d_gene: .
v_gene: TRBV29-1
j_gene: TRBJ2-3
abundance: .
len: 16
CDR3aa: CSVEVGALEVTDTQYF
CDR3nt: TGCAGCGTTGAAGTCGGAGCTCTTGAAGTCACAGATACGCAGTATTTT

d_gene: TRBD1
v_gene: TRBV4-1
j_gene: TRBJ1-2
abundance: .
len: 16
CDR3aa: CASSLAPQGGKYGYTF
CDR3nt: TGCGCCAGCAGCCTCGCACCCCAGGGGGGGAAGTATGGCTACACCTTC

d_gene: TRBD1
v_gene: TRBV12-5
j_gene: TRBJ2-1
abundance: .
len: 14
CDR3aa: CASGLATGDNEQFF
CDR3nt: TGTGCTAGTGGTTTGGCCACAGGGGACAATGAGCAGTTCTTC

d_gene: .
v_gene: TRBV14
j_gene: TRBJ2-1
abundance: .
len: 18
CDR3aa: CASSQVGPTVRKGNEQFF
CDR3nt: TGTGCCAGCAGCCAAGTGGGTCCGACAGTGAGGAAAGGGAATGAGCAGTTCTTC

d_gene: TRBD2
v_gene: TRBV7-9
j_gene: TRBJ2-6
abundance: .
len: 17
CDR3aa: CASSVTSGNSGANVLTF
CDR3nt: TGTGCCAGCAGCGTGACTAGCGGGAACTCTGGGGCCAACGTCCTGACTTTC

d_gene: .
v_gene: TRBV7-9
j_gene: TRBJ2-7
abundance: .
len: 17
CDR3aa: CASSYHPSDSPSYEQYF
CDR3nt: TGTGCCAGCAGCTACCACCCGAGCGACAGTCCCTCCTACGAGCAGTACTTC

d_gene: .
v_gene: TRBV28
j_gene: TRBJ1-2
abundance: .
len: 13
CDR3aa: CASSGDRQYGYTF
CDR3nt: TGTGCCAGCAGTGGCGACAGGCAGTATGGCTACACCTTC